A single sample is the source of the 30 T cell receptor beta chains below, sequenced in a study of T cells after yellow fever vaccination. A single record per CDR3 protein comes from TCRdb applying MiXCR to the 5' RACE reads. Of about 340,000 distinct CDR3 sequences in the sample, 3% to 4.5% were seen once. Sequences were derived from PBMCs, sampled 5 days after the yellow fever booster vaccination. The receptors originated from a man younger than 35 who received the YFV17D yellow fever vaccine.

J is TRBJ1-2 and V is TRBV7-3; 8 positions agree with TRBD1. V lost 4 bases to trimming and J lost 7 bases; unmatched junction nucleotides: 5. Germline lookup yields CDR1 SGHTA and CDR2 FQGTGA. The CDR3 runs 13 residues. In DNA, the CDR3 is TGTGCCAGCAGCTCTACAGGGGGGTCTGGCTACACCTTC. It yields the protein CASSSTGGSGYTF.

This chain uses TRBV20-1 with TRBJ2-3; the match to TRBD2 covers 7 bases. The CDR3 has 14 residues. The J segment lost 0 bases and the V segment lost 1 base, leaving 1 base of the junction unmatched. Germline V gives CDR1 DFQATT, CDR2 SNEGSKA (reference sequence). The CDR3 loop is CSARGGGSTDTQYF. Written as DNA, the CDR3 is TGCAGTGCTAGAGGGGGGGGTAGCACAGATACGCAGTATTTT.

This clonotype was seen ten or more times. The J gene is TRBJ1-5, the V gene TRBV12-3 or TRBV12-4; 7 positions agree with TRBD1. V trimming: 6 bases; J trimming: 1 base; junction bases outside the gene matches: 6. The CDR3 is made up of 15 amino acids. The CDR3: CASRARGQSNQPQHF. CDR3 DNA: TGTGCCAGCAGGGCGAGGGGGCAGAGCAATCAGCCCCAGCATTTT.

The chain links TRBV6-1 to TRBJ1-5; D gene unclear. The CDR3 extends over 14 amino acids. V was shortened by 0 bases and J by 5 bases, with 8 bases between the two germline ends. The germline V gene encodes CDR1 MNHNS and CDR2 SASEGT. DNA for the CDR3: TGTGCCAGCAGTGAAGCGCCCGAGTATCAGCCCCAGCATTTT. Residues: CASSEAPEYQPQHF.

In this sample, this clonotype turned up a few times. The chain carries TRBV29-1 and TRBJ2-2; 10 bases match TRBD2. V gave up 2 bases and J gave up 5 bases; unmatched junction bases: 8. Germline CDR1 is SQVTM and CDR2 is ANQGSEA. The CDR3 consists of 16 residues. The CDR3 reads CSVESERGGFTGELFF. CDR3 nucleotides: TGCAGCGTTGAAAGTGAGCGGGGGGGCTTTACCGGGGAGCTGTTTTTT.

This clonotype was counted ten times or more. The rearrangement links TRBV27 to TRBJ2-7; maybe TRBD1 (6 bases). This CDR3 is 13 amino acids long. CDR1 is MNHEY, CDR2 SMNVEV, per germline (reference sequence). V dropped 3 bases and J dropped 7 bases, with 13 bases sitting between them. CDR3 loop: CASSLSARGEQYF. The DNA for the CDR3 is TGTGCCAGCAGTTTGTCGGCCAGGGGAGAGCAGTACTTC.

The V gene is TRBV6-2 or TRBV6-3, the J gene TRBJ2-4; D is unresolved. This CDR3 spans 16 amino acids. Germline lookup yields CDR1 MNHEY and CDR2 SVGEGT. The V end was cut by 2 bases, the J end by 0 bases, with 11 bases between. CDR3 sequence (DNA): TGTGCCAGCAGTTACCCTGGCCCCGCAGCCAAAAACATTCAGTACTTC. Translated, it gives CASSYPGPAAKNIQYF.

This clonotype was recorded a few times. J is TRBJ2-5 and V is TRBV6-2 or TRBV6-3; possibly TRBD1 for D (5 bases). The germline V gene has CDR1 MNHEY and CDR2 SVGEGT. Trimming pared 2 bases from V and 5 bases from J, leaving 15 bases between. The length of the CDR3 is 15 residues. The CDR3 sequence: CASSYLDSPWETQYF. CDR3 coding DNA: TGTGCCAGCAGTTACCTCGACAGCCCATGGGAGACCCAGTACTTC.

This clonotype was seen a handful of times. V and J are TRBV6-2 or TRBV6-3 and TRBJ1-1; weak D call: TRBD1 (5 bases). The V end was cut by 6 bases, the J end by 5 bases, with 19 bases between. The CDR3 consists of 15 residues. CDR1 MNHEY and CDR2 SVGEGT come from the germline V gene. CDR3 in DNA: TGTGCCAGCAGACCTATCGACAGTCGGAGAACTGAAGCTTTCTTT. This translates into CASRPIDSRRTEAFF.

This clonotype was found many times. J is TRBJ1-4 and V is TRBV20-1, with 7 bases lining up with TRBD1. The V gene end was trimmed by 5 bases and the J gene end by 9 bases; junction bases not matched to a gene: 9. Germline V gene sequence: CDR1 DFQATT, CDR2 SNEGSKA (reference sequence). This CDR3 region has 13 residues. The CDR3 protein is CSAPEGDRKKLFF. The CDR3 DNA is TGCAGTGCTCCCGAGGGGGACAGAAAAAAACTGTTTTTT.

This clonotype was counted ten times or more. The chain recombines TRBV11-1 with TRBJ2-1; 7 bases match TRBD2. Germline V gene sequence: CDR1 SGHAT, CDR2 FQDESV (reference sequence). The CDR3 spans 18 residues. The trim removed 1 base at V and 7 bases at J, leaving 16 bases unmatched. In DNA, the CDR3 is TGTGCCAGCAGCTTAGTGGGGAGGGGCAGGGATTTTTCAAATGAGCAGTTCTTC. This sequence encodes CASSLVGRGRDFSNEQFF. Combining the CDR3 with reference TRBV11-1 and TRBJ2-1 gives the whole variable domain EAEVAQSPRYKITEKSQAVAFWCDPISGHATLYWYRQILGQGPELLVQFQDESVVDDSQLPKDRFSAERLKGVDSTLKIQPAELGDSAMYLCASSLVGRGRDFSNEQFFGPGTRLTVL.

This clonotype occurred a few times. The V gene is TRBV7-3, the J gene TRBJ2-5; D uncertain. This CDR3 spans 15 amino acids. V was pared by 0 bases and J by 0 bases, with 8 bases between. Germline assignment: CDR1 SGHTA and CDR2 FQGTGA. The chain's CDR3 is CASSLTMGYQETQYF. The CDR3 bases are TGTGCCAGCAGCTTAACGATGGGATACCAAGAGACCCAGTACTTC.

This clonotype was recorded at least ten times. The gene calls are TRBV20-1 and TRBJ1-2; unclear D gene. The CDR3 is 11 residues long. Germline V gene lookup returns CDR1 DFQATT and CDR2 SNEGSKA (reference sequence). V lost 7 bases to trimming and J lost 5 bases, with 11 bases between them. CDR3 nucleotide sequence: TGCAGTGGGGAAGGCCAGTATGGCTACACCTTC. It specifies CSGEGQYGYTF.

The rearrangement uses TRBV5-1 and TRBJ2-1; perhaps D is TRBD1 or TRBD2 (5 bases each). Germline CDR1 SGHRS, CDR2 YFSETQ. The CDR3 length is 18 residues. With 0 bases removed from V and 0 bases from J, the gap between germline ends came to 16 bases. CDR3 sequence (DNA): TGCGCCAGCAGCTTGGAACCGCCGGGTGGGGGCTCCTACAATGAGCAGTTCTTC. It is translated as CASSLEPPGGGSYNEQFF. Complete variable domain (other parts from reference TRBV5-1 and TRBJ2-1): KAGVTQTPRYLIKTRGQQVTLSCSPISGHRSVSWYQQTPGQGLQFLFEYFSETQRNKGNFPGRFSGRQFSNSRSEMNVSTLELGDSALYLCASSLEPPGGGSYNEQFFGPGTRLTVL.

This clonotype was picked up a small number of times. The J gene is TRBJ2-3, the V gene TRBV7-2, with no clear D. The CDR3 extends over 14 amino acids. The germline V gene has CDR1 SGHTA and CDR2 FQGNSA. V was shortened by 3 bases and J by 3 bases, with 10 bases between the two germline ends. For the CDR3, the DNA is TGTGCCAGCAGCTTGGCCCTACAAACAGATACGCAGTATTTT. As protein: CASSLALQTDTQYF.

This clonotype has a count of ten or more. The chain has TRBV5-1 and TRBJ1-6, with 7 bases lining up with TRBD1. Germline loops: CDR1 SGHRS, CDR2 YFSETQ. This CDR3 has 14 amino acids. The V gene end was trimmed by 4 bases and the J gene end by 13 bases; junction bases not matched to a gene: 11. CDR3 DNA: TGCGCCAGCAGCCAGGGACAGTTGGGCGAGCCCCTCCACTTT. Protein product: CASSQGQLGEPLHF.

The rearrangement joins TRBV5-1 to TRBJ1-6, with D perhaps matching TRBD1 (5 bases). Per the germline V gene, CDR1 is SGHRS and CDR2 is YFSETQ. The V and J ends lost 4 bases and 7 bases respectively, with 12 bases between them. This CDR3 comprises 14 residues. The CDR3 loop is CASSVASGNSPLHF. The CDR3 DNA reads TGCGCCAGCAGCGTGGCCTCAGGGAATTCACCCCTCCACTTT.

This clonotype was seen at least ten times. The CDR3 is CSARRQQYPYEQYF. CDR3 nucleotides: TGCAGTGCTAGAAGGCAGCAATATCCCTACGAGCAGTACTTC. The genes are TRBV20-1 and TRBJ2-7, with D unresolved. CDR3 length equals 14 residues. V shed 2 bases and J shed 2 bases, with 13 bases lying between them. Germline lookup yields CDR1 DFQATT and CDR2 SNEGSKA (reference sequence).

The chain recombines TRBV27 with TRBJ2-5; 8 nucleotides agree with TRBD1. Looked up from germline, CDR1 is MNHEY and CDR2 is SMNVEV (reference sequence). The CDR3 is made up of 14 amino acids. V was clipped by 5 bases and J by 5 bases; unmatched bases: 7. The CDR3 bases are TGTGCCAGCAGTCCCCCGGACAGGGTGGAGACCCAGTACTTC. Protein product: CASSPPDRVETQYF.

A few counts support this clonotype. The chain has TRBV24-1 and TRBJ2-1, with 12 bases lining up with TRBD1. The CDR3 spans 16 residues. Germline CDR1 is KGHDR and CDR2 is SFDVKD. V gave up 4 bases and J gave up 7 bases; unmatched junction bases: 7. The CDR3 nucleotides read TGTGCCACCAGTGACCCGGGACAGGGGGCTGGAAATGAGCAGTTCTTC. As protein: CATSDPGQGAGNEQFF.

This clonotype has more than one count but fewer than ten. The chain carries TRBV5-6 and TRBJ1-4; D might be TRBD1 (5 bases). The CDR3 has 17 residues. Germline-derived CDR1 and CDR2 are SGHDT and YYEEEE. The V end was cut by 2 bases, the J end by 3 bases, with 17 bases between. Here the CDR3 DNA reads TGTGCCAGCAGCTTTGTTAGTGCCGGGACGGCTAATGAAAAACTGTTTTTT. It translates to CASSFVSAGTANEKLFF.

This sequence joins TRBV20-1 and TRBJ2-1, with a tentative D call TRBD2 (7 bases). The germline gives CDR1 DFQATT, CDR2 SNEGSKA (reference sequence). V gave up 5 bases and J gave up 4 bases, with 15 bases separating them. This CDR3 region has 14 residues. This CDR3 is CSADSGGVYNEQFF. DNA of the CDR3: TGCAGTGCTGATTCGGGGGGCGTTTACAATGAGCAGTTCTTC.

V and J are TRBV18 and TRBJ2-7; D is possibly TRBD1 (6 bases). Germline V CDR1 and CDR2: KGHSH, LQKENI. The CDR3 spans 13 residues. Trimming pared 3 bases from V and 4 bases from J, leaving 10 bases between. The CDR3 nucleotides read TGTGCCAGCTCACCGGCACAGGGTTACGAGCAGTACGTC. Translating it yields CASSPAQGYEQYV.

There are many counts of this clonotype. The chain couples TRBV5-6 to TRBJ2-3, with D perhaps matching TRBD1 or TRBD2 (5 bases each). Germline lookup yields CDR1 SGHDT and CDR2 YYEEEE. The CDR3 is made up of 13 amino acids. With 4 bases removed from V and 6 bases from J, the gap between germline ends came to 12 bases. In DNA, the CDR3 is TGTGCCAGCAGCGCCCGGGGCCCGGATACGCAGTATTTT. Translating it yields CASSARGPDTQYF.

This clonotype was observed a few times. The genes are TRBV19 and TRBJ1-2, with D maybe TRBD1 (5 bases). Germline values: CDR1 LNHDA, CDR2 SQIVND (reference sequence). V lost 7 bases to trimming and J lost 3 bases, with 15 bases between them. This CDR3 is 14 amino acids long. CDR3 nucleotide sequence: TGTGCCAGTACCCCGGGACCTGGGGACTATGGCTACACCTTC. Protein: CASTPGPGDYGYTF. Filled out from reference TRBV19 and TRBJ1-2, the complete variable domain reads DGGITQSPKYLFRKEGQNVTLSCEQNLNHDAMYWYRQDPGQGLRLIYYSQIVNDFQKGDIAEGYSVSREKKESFPLTVTSAQKNPTAFYLCASTPGPGDYGYTFGSGTRLTVV.

J is TRBJ2-1 and V is TRBV29-1, with 8 bases that match TRBD2. V lost 4 bases and J lost 1; bases outside the gene matches: 6. Germline V gene sequence: CDR1 SQVTM, CDR2 ANQGSEA. The length of the CDR3 is 15 residues. The CDR3 reads CSVVGTRPSYNEQFF. As DNA, the CDR3 is TGCAGCGTTGTAGGGACTAGACCATCCTACAATGAGCAGTTCTTC.

This clonotype was seen many times. J is TRBJ1-1 and V is TRBV7-9; D call uncertain. This CDR3 region has 13 residues. Trimming cost V 1 base and J 4 bases, with 7 bases left between them. The germline V gene has CDR1 SEHNR and CDR2 FQNEAQ (reference sequence). The CDR3: CASSLGAVTEAFF. CDR3 bases: TGTGCCAGCAGCTTAGGAGCAGTCACTGAAGCTTTCTTT.

In this sample, this clonotype turned up a few times. This sequence joins TRBV6-5 and TRBJ2-6, with D perhaps assigned TRBD1 or TRBD2 (5 bases each). Germline-derived CDR1 and CDR2 are MNHEY and SVGAGI. The CDR3 has 15 residues. Trimming left V 2 bases short and J 2 bases short, with 7 bases between. As DNA, the CDR3 is TGTGCCAGCAGTTACGAGGGGCCTGGGGCCAACGTCCTGACTTTC. Its translation: CASSYEGPGANVLTF.

The chain employs TRBV28 and TRBJ1-2; D may be TRBD1 (6 bases). The CDR3 contains 17 residues. V lost 2 bases and J 5 bases, leaving 21 bases between the germline ends. Per the germline V gene, CDR1 is MDHEN and CDR2 is SYDVKM. CDR3 sequence (DNA): TGTGCCAGCAGTTTAGGCTCAGGGGCGCGAATTTTGTATGGCTACACCTTC. As protein: CASSLGSGARILYGYTF.

This clonotype appeared a few times. V is TRBV12-3 or TRBV12-4 and J is TRBJ2-3, with 10 bases aligning to TRBD1. The CDR3 extends over 15 amino acids. The J segment lost 4 bases and the V segment lost 4 bases, leaving 5 bases of the junction unmatched. The CDR3 DNA follows: TGTGCCAGCAGTTACAGGACAGGGGGTCCAGATACGCAGTATTTT. The encoded protein is CASSYRTGGPDTQYF.